These 19 T cell receptor beta chains were all obtained from the same sample, sequenced in a study of blood T cell repertoires in COVID-19. Generated by immunoSEQ multiplex PCR, the TCRdb table keeps only in-frame clones and is missing some. Among some 230,000 clones, roughly 85% were seen once, and the ten largest hold 2% to 2.5%. Sequenced input: peripheral blood. The receptor source for this set is a man aged 30 to 45 who had recovered from COVID-19.

The rearrangement joins TRBV12-5 to TRBJ1-2, with 7 bases lining up with TRBD1. The J segment lost 4 bases and the V segment lost 3 bases, leaving 8 bases of the junction unmatched. Looked up from germline, CDR1 is LGHNT and CDR2 is FRNRAP. This CDR3 comprises 15 residues. The CDR3 here is CASGFLIGTAYGYTF. As DNA, the CDR3 is TGTGCTAGTGGTTTTCTCATTGGGACAGCCTATGGCTACACCTTC.

The chain couples TRBV6-5 to TRBJ1-2, with unresolved D. The germline V gene has CDR1 MNHEY and CDR2 SVGAGI. This CDR3 comprises 13 residues. Between the trimmed V and J ends, which lost 7 bases and 6 bases, there was a span of 15 bases. CDR3 residues: CASTRGSSNGYTF. The DNA for the CDR3 is TGTGCCAGCACCCGAGGTAGTTCCAATGGCTACACCTTC.

V gene TRBV6-1 combines with J gene TRBJ1-2; TRBD1 aligns across 7 bases. Trimming removed 2 bases from V and 2 bases from J; junction bases left unmatched: 8. The CDR3 sequence is 16 residues long. Germline CDR1 MNHNS, CDR2 SASEGT. The DNA of the CDR3 is TGTGCCAGCAGTGAATACGCCGGGACAGCAAACTATGGCTACACCTTC. Translating gives CASSEYAGTANYGYTF.

The chain is built from TRBV6-5 and TRBJ1-1, with D maybe TRBD1 (5 bases). Trimming removed 2 bases at V and 5 bases at J, with 12 bases between. Germline V gene lookup returns CDR1 MNHEY and CDR2 SVGAGI. There are 14 residues in the CDR3. The CDR3, as DNA: TGTGCCAGCAGTTACCGGGGGGTAGGTACTGAAGCTTTCTTT. It specifies CASSYRGVGTEAFF.

This chain's CDR3 is CASRDRGAGGDTQYF. In DNA, the CDR3 is TGTGCCAGTAGGGACCGTGGGGCAGGGGGGGATACGCAGTATTTT. The chain couples TRBV19 to TRBJ2-3, with a weak D call TRBD1 (7 bases). Deletions cut 6 bases from V and 6 bases from J, with 19 bases between. Germline values: CDR1 LNHDA, CDR2 SQIVND (reference sequence). The CDR3 is 15 residues long.

The J gene is TRBJ2-7, the V gene TRBV19; 13 bases are a match to TRBD2. The CDR3 is 16 residues long. Germline CDR1 is LNHDA and CDR2 is SQIVND (reference sequence). With V trimmed by 3 bases and J by 8 bases, 10 bases remained unmatched. The CDR3 here is CASSIGLAGATGKQYF. In DNA form, the CDR3 reads TGTGCCAGTAGTATTGGACTAGCGGGAGCTACGGGGAAGCAGTACTTC.

The chain has TRBV5-4 and TRBJ2-3, with 8 bases lining up with TRBD2. Per the germline V gene, CDR1 is SGHNT and CDR2 is YYREEE (reference sequence). Trimming at V came to 5 bases and at J to 4 bases, leaving 6 bases not matched to a gene. The CDR3 sequence is 14 residues long. The CDR3, as DNA: TGTGCCAGCAGTTACGGACTAGCAGCAGATACGCAGTATTTT. Residues: CASSYGLAADTQYF.

The chain carries TRBV12-5 and TRBJ1-1, with 7 bases aligning to TRBD1. The CDR3 runs 15 residues. CDR1 is LGHNT, CDR2 FRNRAP, per germline. Unmatched junction bases numbered 6, after V lost 4 bases and J lost 1 base. In DNA form, the CDR3 reads TGTGCTAGTGGTTCGAGGACAGGATCGAACACTGAAGCTTTCTTT. Encoded protein: CASGSRTGSNTEAFF.

This chain uses TRBV10-3 with TRBJ1-1; 8 nucleotides agree with TRBD1. Germline V gene lookup returns CDR1 ENHRY and CDR2 SYGVKD. CDR3 length equals 12 residues. The J segment lost 4 bases and the V segment lost 8 bases, leaving 3 bases of the junction unmatched. The DNA for the CDR3 is TGTGCCATCTCCGGACAGGGCACTGAAGCTTTCTTT. Translated, it gives CAISGQGTEAFF.

The chain has TRBV24-1 and TRBJ1-2, with TRBD1 matching 7 bases. V trimming: 3 bases; J trimming: 0 bases; junction bases outside the gene matches: 6. This CDR3 has 16 amino acids. Germline-derived CDR1 and CDR2 are KGHDR and SFDVKD. The CDR3 DNA sequence: TGTGCCACCAGTGATCCCCGGACAGGTGCTAACTATGGCTACACCTTC. Protein: CATSDPRTGANYGYTF.

The genes are TRBV12-3 or TRBV12-4 and TRBJ2-7; D is unresolved. V was shortened by 6 bases and J by 0 bases, with 9 bases between the two germline ends. This CDR3 contains 13 residues. CDR3 residues: CASRVTRSYEQYF. In DNA form, the CDR3 reads TGTGCCAGCAGAGTGACACGCTCCTACGAGCAGTACTTC.

J is TRBJ1-3 and V is TRBV9; 8 positions match TRBD1. V trimming: 0 bases; J trimming: 0 bases; junction bases outside the gene matches: 2. The CDR3 contains 16 residues. Germline CDR1 reads SGDLS; CDR2 reads YYNGEE. The CDR3 nucleotides are TGTGCCAGCAGCGTAGGACAGGGGAACTCTGGAAACACCATATATTTT. Encoded protein: CASSVGQGNSGNTIYF.

The chain joins TRBV30 to TRBJ2-7, with TRBD1 matching 7 bases. The CDR3 has 14 residues. With 5 bases clipped from V and 4 bases from J, the junction kept 11 bases outside the gene matches. From germline, CDR1 is GTSNPN and CDR2 SVGIG (reference sequence). The CDR3 DNA sequence: TGTGCCTGGTACGCACCGGGACAGATGTACGAGCAGTACTTC. As protein: CAWYAPGQMYEQYF.

The CDR3 reads CASSQGGRGLEQYF. CDR3 sequence (DNA): TGCGCCAGCAGCCAAGGAGGCCGGGGTTTAGAGCAGTACTTC. This chain joins TRBV4-3 and TRBJ2-7, with a weak D call TRBD2 (5 bases). Trimming took off 1 base at V and 7 bases at J, with 14 bases between the two ends. Germline values: CDR1 LGHNA, CDR2 YSLEER. The CDR3 has 14 amino acids.

The rearrangement joins TRBV24-1 to TRBJ2-7; 8 bases agree with TRBD1. J lost 0 bases, V lost 5 bases, and 2 bases had no gene match. CDR3 length: 14 amino acids. Germline V lookup: CDR1 KGHDR, CDR2 SFDVKD. CDR3 in DNA: TGTGCCACCAGTGGCCAGGGGGCCTCCTACGAGCAGTACTTC. Translation: CATSGQGASYEQYF.

The rearrangement joins TRBV5-1 to TRBJ2-2, with 8 bases that match TRBD2. The V gene end was trimmed by 6 bases and the J gene end by 1 base; junction bases not matched to a gene: 5. The germline V gene has CDR1 SGHRS and CDR2 YFSETQ. The CDR3 runs to 15 residues. CDR3 nucleotides: TGCGCCAGCACCAGAAGCGGGGGGAACACCGGGGAGCTGTTTTTT. As protein: CASTRSGGNTGELFF.

The V gene is TRBV30, the J gene TRBJ2-7; D is unresolved. Trimming left V 1 base short and J 2 bases short, with 9 bases between. The germline V gene has CDR1 GTSNPN and CDR2 SVGIG (reference sequence). The CDR3 is 13 amino acids. The chain's CDR3 is CAWSASITYEQYF. DNA for the CDR3: TGTGCCTGGAGTGCAAGCATTACCTACGAGCAGTACTTC.

The chain combines TRBV5-1 with TRBJ1-6; D not certain. V gave up 5 bases and J gave up 6 bases, with 9 bases separating them. The CDR3 totals 13 residues. Germline V gives CDR1 SGHRS, CDR2 YFSETQ. The CDR3 nucleotides read TGCGCCAGCAGGTCCAACTCTAATTCACCCCTCCACTTT. This translates into CASRSNSNSPLHF.

The chain links TRBV19 to TRBJ2-7; D is perhaps TRBD1 (7 bases). Between the trimmed V and J ends, which lost 5 bases and 0 bases, there was a span of 14 bases. CDR1 LNHDA and CDR2 SQIVND come from the germline V gene (reference sequence). CDR3 length: 15 residues. The CDR3 sequence is CASSLSQGGSYEQYF. The CDR3, as DNA: TGTGCCAGTAGTTTATCGCAGGGGGGCTCCTACGAGCAGTACTTC.